Listed here are 27 T cell receptor beta chains from one sample, sequenced in a study of cytomegalovirus exposure and HLA in healthy donors. The PCR used 60 Vbeta and 13 Jbeta primers. Data came from immunoSEQ multiplex PCR; TCRdb stores just in-frame clones and leaves some out. The table records 200,000 to 300,000 clones, 82% of them present only once. What was sequenced was PBMCs. The receptors here all came from a middle-aged woman in good health and CMV-seropositive.

This chain connects TRBV15 to TRBJ2-5; 8 bases line up with TRBD2. The DNA end lines up better with TRBJ2-7; the J call may be wrong. CDR3 size: 15 residues. Germline V gene lookup returns CDR1 LNHNV and CDR2 YYDKDF (reference sequence). CDR3 sequence reads: CATSRDRTSSHEQYF. CDR3 DNA sequence: TGTGCCACCAGCAGAGATAGGACTAGCAGCCACGAGCAGTACTTC.

The CDR3, as DNA: TGTGCCAGCATCGCGGTAGGGAACACCGGGGAGCTGTTTTTT. Its translation: CASIAVGNTGELFF. The chain is built from TRBV6-1 and TRBJ2-2; D is unclear. Germline CDR1 and CDR2: MNHNS and SASEGT. Trimming took off 7 bases at V and 1 base at J, with 10 bases between the two ends. The CDR3 has 14 amino acids.

The V gene is TRBV4-1, the J gene TRBJ1-1; D remains unclear. This CDR3 spans 17 amino acids. Germline values: CDR1 MGHRA, CDR2 YSYEKL. Between the trimmed V and J ends, which lost 0 bases and 4 bases, there was a span of 18 bases. CDR3 amino acids: CASSQDLGGKVFTEAFF. The CDR3 DNA reads TGCGCCAGCAGCCAAGATCTAGGAGGGAAGGTTTTCACTGAAGCTTTCTTT.

The V call is TRBV30, the J call TRBJ2-3; weak D call: TRBD2 (6 bases). Between the trimmed V and J ends, which lost 0 bases and 2 bases, there was a span of 15 bases. Per the germline V gene, CDR1 is GTSNPN and CDR2 is SVGIG (reference sequence). This CDR3 has 16 residues. The CDR3 region has the DNA TGTGCCTGGAGTGTATTGGGCGGGGCGGTCACAGATACGCAGTATTTT. This translates into CAWSVLGGAVTDTQYF.

This CDR3 is CASSDRQVHSGNTIYF. Here the CDR3 DNA reads TGTGCCAGCAGCGACCGTCAGGTTCACTCTGGAAACACCATATATTTT. This sequence joins TRBV9 and TRBJ1-3; the D is unclear. The CDR3 contains 16 residues. The V and J ends lost 3 bases and 0 bases respectively, with 13 bases between them. Germline loops: CDR1 SGDLS, CDR2 YYNGEE.

This clone was counted a few times. The chain uses TRBV27 and TRBJ1-1; 7 nucleotides match TRBD1. Looked up from germline, CDR1 is MNHEY and CDR2 is SMNVEV (reference sequence). CDR3 length: 15 residues. V lost 5 bases to trimming and J lost 5 bases; unmatched junction nucleotides: 11. The CDR3 sequence: CASSHLRQGGTEAFF. CDR3 in DNA: TGTGCCAGCAGTCACCTCAGACAGGGCGGGACTGAAGCTTTCTTT.

The chain couples TRBV11-3 to TRBJ2-1, with 13 bases lining up with TRBD2. V lost 7 bases to trimming and J lost 5 bases; unmatched junction nucleotides: 5. This CDR3 is 15 amino acids long. From germline, CDR1 is SGHNT and CDR2 YENEEA. The CDR3 sequence is CASTPTSGRDNEQFF. CDR3 sequence (DNA): TGTGCCAGCACGCCAACTAGCGGGAGGGACAATGAGCAGTTCTTC.

This clone appeared once. The gene calls are TRBV9 and TRBJ2-7, with 10 bases lining up with TRBD1. V dropped 4 bases and J dropped 5; count of bases not matched to a gene: 3. Germline V gene sequence: CDR1 SGDLS, CDR2 YYNGEE. This CDR3 comprises 13 residues. CDR3 DNA: TGTGCCAGCAGCCGACAGGGGGCCCACGAGCAGTACTTC. Its protein is CASSRQGAHEQYF.

This chain uses TRBV6-5 with TRBJ1-3, with D unclear. The CDR3 contains 13 residues. The germline CDR1 and CDR2 sequences are MNHEY and SVGAGI. V dropped 8 bases and J dropped 0 bases, with 8 bases sitting between them. The DNA for the CDR3 is TGTGCCAGCCGGGTGAGCTCTGGAAACACCATATATTTT. Its translation is CASRVSSGNTIYF.

The chain carries TRBV7-6 and TRBJ2-5, with TRBD2 as a possible D gene (5 bases). The CDR3 totals 14 residues. Per the germline V gene, CDR1 is SGHVS and CDR2 is FNYEAQ. V was cut by 1 base and J by 5 bases, with 11 bases left in between. The chain's CDR3 is CASSLGPTGETQYF. CDR3 DNA: TGTGCCAGCAGCTTAGGCCCGACGGGGGAGACCCAGTACTTC.

The chain links TRBV27 to TRBJ1-5; 8 positions agree with TRBD1. From germline, CDR1 is MNHEY and CDR2 SMNVEV (reference sequence). V was pared by 2 bases and J by 5 bases, with 2 bases of the junction left unmatched. This CDR3 comprises 14 residues. CDR3 nucleotide sequence: TGTGCCAGCAGTTTAGCAGGGGGCGATCAGCCCCAGCATTTT. This translates into CASSLAGGDQPQHF.

This chain links TRBV6-7 with TRBJ2-7, with 7 bases matching TRBD1. TRBV6-7 is reported as an ORF; its role is uncertain. The CDR3 spans 15 residues. The trim removed 5 bases at V and 0 bases at J, leaving 7 bases unmatched. CDR3 in amino acids: CASSRTGQSSYEQYF. The CDR3 bases are TGTGCCAGCAGTCGGACAGGCCAAAGCTCCTACGAGCAGTACTTC.

This clone appeared a single time. The chain joins TRBV30 to TRBJ2-5, with 7 bases that match TRBD2. The CDR3 is 14 residues long. V shed 2 bases and J 2 bases; nucleotides not matched to a gene: 5. CDR1 is GTSNPN and CDR2 is SVGIG in the germline V gene (reference sequence). The CDR3 DNA sequence: TGTGCCTGGAGTTTTACGGGGGGACAAGAGACCCAGTACTTC. Translated: CAWSFTGGQETQYF.

This rearrangement joins TRBV29-1 to TRBJ1-2; D call uncertain. This CDR3 spans 11 amino acids. Germline V gene lookup returns CDR1 SQVTM and CDR2 ANQGSEA. The V end was cut by 2 bases, the J end by 5 bases, with 6 bases between. This CDR3 reads CSVEINYGYTF. DNA of the CDR3: TGCAGCGTTGAAATAAATTATGGCTACACCTTC.

On this clone itself: This sample also contains other DNA sequences that code for the same CDR3. This rearrangement joins TRBV5-1 to TRBJ1-2, with 8 bases that match TRBD1. Germline CDR1 SGHRS, CDR2 YFSETQ. The CDR3 is 15 residues long. With 4 bases clipped from V and 8 bases from J, the junction kept 13 bases outside the gene matches. CDR3 DNA sequence: TGCGCCAGCAGCCCCGTAGGACAGGGCCTAGGAGGCTACACCTTC. Its translation: CASSPVGQGLGGYTF.

The genes are TRBV11-3 and TRBJ2-7; TRBD1 matches at 8 bases. The V segment lost 3 bases and the J segment 0 bases; nucleotides outside the gene matches: 7. CDR1 and CDR2 (germline): SGHNT, YENEEA. The CDR3 covers 16 residues. The CDR3 DNA follows: TGTGCCAGCAGCTTCCTTTCGACAGGGGCCTCCTACGAGCAGTACTTC. Encoded protein: CASSFLSTGASYEQYF.

The CDR3 reads CASSSQGGTEAFF. The CDR3 region has the DNA TGTGCCAGCAGCTCCCAGGGCGGCACTGAAGCTTTCTTT. The chain employs TRBV5-4 and TRBJ1-1; perhaps TRBD1 as D (5 bases). Germline assignment: CDR1 SGHNT and CDR2 YYREEE (reference sequence). V was shortened by 3 bases and J by 4 bases, with 10 bases between the two germline ends. The CDR3 extends over 13 amino acids. Filled out from reference TRBV5-4 and TRBJ1-1, the complete variable domain reads ETGVTQSPTHLIKTRGQQVTLRCSSQSGHNTVSWYQQALGQGPQFIFQYYREEENGRGNFPPRFSGLQFPNYSSELNVNALELDDSALYLCASSSQGGTEAFFGQGTRLTVV.

This chain uses TRBV10-3 with TRBJ1-1; TRBD1 might be the D (6 bases). V was clipped by 7 bases and J by 1 base, with 13 bases between them. Germline V gene lookup returns CDR1 ENHRY and CDR2 SYGVKD. This CDR3 comprises 14 residues. CDR3 sequence: CAITQGSRNTEAFF. In DNA form, the CDR3 reads TGTGCCATCACGCAGGGGTCGAGGAACACTGAAGCTTTCTTT.

The chain employs TRBV6-5 and TRBJ1-4; 7 bases agree with TRBD1. V lost 2 bases to trimming and J lost 8 bases; unmatched junction nucleotides: 11. CDR3 length: 16 residues. The germline V gene has CDR1 MNHEY and CDR2 SVGAGI. For the CDR3, the DNA is TGTGCCAGCAGTTACCCCGGACAGGCTAGACGAGAAAAACTGTTTTTT. Translation: CASSYPGQARREKLFF.

This chain joins TRBV28 and TRBJ2-7; TRBD2 matches 8 bases. Germline trimming cut 6 bases from V and 3 bases from J; bases unmatched to any gene: 10. The CDR3 covers 15 residues. Germline-derived CDR1 and CDR2 are MDHEN and SYDVKM. CDR3: CASSSTGGVLYEQYF. The CDR3, as DNA: TGTGCCAGCAGCTCCACCGGGGGGGTGCTCTACGAGCAGTACTTC.

V is TRBV4-3 and J is TRBJ2-2, with 7 bases fitting TRBD1. The CDR3 loop spans 17 amino acids. Germline CDR1 and CDR2: LGHNA and YSLEER. The ends lost 0 bases at V and 3 bases at J; junction bases unmatched: 7. The CDR3 region has the DNA TGCGCCAGCAGCCAAGATCTTAACAGGGGCTACACCGGGGAGCTGTTTTTT. Translated: CASSQDLNRGYTGELFF.

The V gene is TRBV5-4, the J gene TRBJ1-1; D is perhaps TRBD1 (6 bases). Germline loops: CDR1 SGHNT, CDR2 YYREEE (reference sequence). V gave up 0 bases and J gave up 5 bases, with 14 bases separating them. The CDR3 extends over 15 amino acids. The CDR3 DNA follows: TGTGCCAGCAGCTTGGATTGGGGGCCGGGGACTGAAGCTTTCTTT. Translated: CASSLDWGPGTEAFF.

The chain is built from TRBV7-3 and TRBJ2-1; no reliable D call. The CDR3 is 13 amino acids. The germline V and J ends were trimmed by 5 bases and 8 bases, with 13 bases remaining between them. From germline, CDR1 is SGHTA and CDR2 FQGTGA. The CDR3, as DNA: TGTGCCAGCAGCCACTATTTCCGGGATGAGCAGTTCTTC. Its protein product is CASSHYFRDEQFF.

V usage is TRBV10-3 and J usage is TRBJ1-2; D possibly corresponds to TRBD1 (5 bases). The germline V gene encodes CDR1 ENHRY and CDR2 SYGVKD. The CDR3 contains 14 residues. V lost 3 bases, J lost 6 bases, and 14 bases lay in between. CDR3 DNA: TGTGCCATCAGTGACCCAGGGAAGGAAAATGGCTACACCTTC. This encodes CAISDPGKENGYTF.

The sample holds one count of this clone. The chain links TRBV19 to TRBJ2-1; possible D gene TRBD1, 5 bases. CDR3 length equals 15 residues. V was shortened by 3 bases and J by 1 base, with 10 bases between the two germline ends. Looked up from germline, CDR1 is LNHDA and CDR2 is SQIVND (reference sequence). CDR3 protein: CASSMGQGSYNEQFF. The CDR3 DNA sequence: TGTGCCAGTAGTATGGGGCAGGGATCCTACAATGAGCAGTTCTTC.

The chain links TRBV7-2 to TRBJ2-5; 8 bases line up with TRBD1. This CDR3 region has 14 residues. Germline V CDR1 and CDR2: SGHTA, FQGNSA. V shed 5 bases and J 2 bases; nucleotides not matched to a gene: 4. The CDR3 spells CASSVWTGQETQYF. The CDR3 nucleotides read TGTGCCAGCAGCGTATGGACAGGGCAAGAGACCCAGTACTTC.

The chain is built from TRBV7-3 and TRBJ2-2, with 9 nucleotides matching TRBD2. Germline-derived CDR1 and CDR2 are SGHTA and FQGTGA. The CDR3 covers 18 residues. J was trimmed by 4 bases and V by 6 bases; bases with no gene match: 15. CDR3 nucleotide sequence: TGTGCCAGCAGGAGAGTGGCGGGAGGGCCAGTGAGCACCGGGGAGCTGTTTTTT. It translates to CASRRVAGGPVSTGELFF.